This TCR beta chain is drawn from a study of blood T cells in healthy people across ages (dated by TCRdb to about 2015). Background on the whole study: Template switching captured roughly one uniquely barcoded TCR beta cDNA molecule per two T cells in model experiments. The study measured age-related changes in TCR beta repertoire diversity using deep sequencing normalized with unique cDNA molecular identifiers. The donors were split into four age groups: young (average around 16 years), middle-aged (39), aged (about 62) and long-lived (over 80). To avoid experimental bias, donors of different ages were randomly spread across the sequencing lanes. Using the same blood draw, the study looked at two additional independent replicas of 1 million unique cDNA reads for two donors, one aged 18 to 30 and the other aged 80 or older. The study at large found these results: Estimates of total diversity from one million sequenced T cells were regarded as lower bounds and underestimates. Bulk unsorted PBMC profiling prevented conclusive comparison of naive and antigen-experienced compartments. As age increased, observed TCR beta diversity per million T cells dropped in a roughly linear way, and a significant reduction was already evident by age around 41. Donor CMV infection status was unknown, potentially confounding age-related changes in expanded clonotypes. The long-lived group showed more naive CD4+ T cells, fewer expanded clones and increased TCR diversity than the aged group, suggesting age selection. The percentage of naive T cells measured by flow cytometry correlated strongly with observed TCR beta diversity.

Points on this clonotype: The target of this receptor is not known. Base-call qualities are not available, and no considerably larger clone is one nucleotide away.

The cysteine opens and the phenylalanine closes a CDR3 of 15 amino acids. The DNA shown is the 45-base CDR3, in frame from base 1. Looking up the germline V gene yields CDR1 SNHLY and CDR2 FYNNEI. Library construction relied on 5' RACE. Sequenced on an Illumina HiSeq 2500. A second PCR of roughly 7 to 12 cycles was run with a J-beta primer mix and a sample-barcoded 5' primer. A template-switch 5' adaptor carrying 12 random nucleotides introduced a unique molecular identifier onto each TCR beta cDNA molecule. At least 2.5 million CDR3-containing paired-end reads were obtained from each sample. First-strand cDNA was synthesized from all RNA with the Mint cDNA synthesis kit, primed by a TRBC-specific oligonucleotide. All cDNA was treated with uracil-DNA glycosylase and then went through a first 18-cycle PCR with the universal primers M1SS and BC2_uni_R. Regarding the original processing steps: Normalization of each sample was performed by random selection of 1 million high-quality reads, each carrying a distinct molecular identifier. Reads sharing molecular identifiers were discarded rather than binned into consensus sequences. CDR3 identification, clonotype clustering and error correction used MiTCR with a Q25 quality threshold and the strictest error-elimination algorithm. A nonparametric unseen species model with Euler transformation was used to estimate lower-bound total TCR beta diversity. TCRdb cleaned the public reads at Q25 with fastp, built clones with MiXCR and kept in-frame beta chains. Under each unique CDR3 protein, matching rows form one entry showing the most common genes and DNA. The V and J calls follow TCRdb's processing rather than the paper's. This sample gives over 600,000 distinct CDR3 sequences in total; 46% of them show up just once. Approximately 18% of the sample is taken by the ten largest.

Donors were a few dozen systemically healthy Caucasian individuals from Russia aged 6 to 90 years. Ten milliliters of peripheral blood were collected from each donor into EDTA-treated Vacutainer tubes. Ficoll-Paque density-gradient centrifugation was used to isolate PBMCs, with at least 7 million obtained per sample. Total RNA, at least 6 micrograms per sample, was extracted from PBMCs with Trizol reagent. For every donor, an aliquot of PBMCs went through flow cytometry to measure the percentages of naive CD45RAhigh/CD27high T cells. The sequencing sample was made of blood. The chain is made from TRBV2 and TRBJ2-1, with the identity of the D gene unclear. The J call is doubtful: the DNA matches TRBJ2-7 better. The origin of this receptor is a man aged 80 or over in good health. The CDR3 amino acid sequence is: CASSGERLMYNEQYF. In nucleotide form, the sequence is TGTGCCAGCAGTGGAGAAAGGCTAATGTACAATGAGCAGTACTTC.